The 30 T cell receptor beta chains presented below share a single source sample, sequenced in a study of a mutant IDH1 vaccine in newly diagnosed glioma listed by TCRdb under 2021. Their target antigens are unknown. The library was produced with the immunoSEQ multiplex PCR assay. The source is immuneACCESS, and TCRdb retained only in-frame sequences with V and J called. Part of the clones is not carried over; for the studies checked, unresolved V genes explain less than half of this, and the remainder is unexplained. This sample holds 40,000 or so clones; around 78% were observed only once. The ten largest clonotypes hold roughly 5% of the sample. The sample's time point label is to be understood as: week 5, during vaccination. Each vaccine dose was 300 ug of a 20-mer mutant IDH1 peptide in Montanide, given subcutaneously with topical imiquimod. Sequenced material: PBMCs, taken from a glioma patient whose treatment included an IDH1 peptide vaccine. These receptor sequences come from a man in his forties with glioma.

The rearrangement links TRBV5-4 to TRBJ1-2; D is unclear. With 4 bases removed from V and 7 bases from J, the gap between germline ends came to 11 bases. The germline V gene has CDR1 SGHNT and CDR2 YYREEE (reference sequence). There are 12 residues in the CDR3. This CDR3 is CASSQSTRGYTF. As DNA, the CDR3 is TGTGCCAGCAGCCAATCAACGCGTGGCTACACCTTC.

The CDR3 nucleotides are TGCGCCAGCAGCCCTACGGCCGACAGTGGCAAGAACACCATATATTTT. Encoded protein: CASSPTADSGKNTIYF. The chain couples TRBV5-1 to TRBJ1-3, with D possibly matching TRBD1 (5 bases). The CDR3 runs 16 residues. Germline loops: CDR1 SGHRS, CDR2 YFSETQ. V was clipped by 4 bases and J by 7 bases, with 21 bases between them.

The gene calls are TRBV7-9 and TRBJ2-5, with TRBD2 identical over 8 bases. The trim removed 2 bases at V and 13 bases at J, leaving 12 bases unmatched. Germline V CDR1 and CDR2: SEHNR, FQNEAQ (reference sequence). The CDR3 spans 14 residues. CDR3 protein: CASSLSISGEPGYF. Written as DNA, the CDR3 is TGTGCCAGCAGCTTAAGTATTAGCGGGGAGCCCGGGTACTTC.

The gene calls are TRBV7-8 and TRBJ2-7, with a tentative D call TRBD2 (5 bases). The CDR3 consists of 14 residues. Trimming cost V 5 bases and J 2 bases, with 13 bases left between them. Germline V gene lookup returns CDR1 SGHVS and CDR2 FQNEAQ. CDR3 sequence reads: CASSPRTVPYEQYF. In nucleotides, the CDR3 is TGTGCCAGCAGCCCGCGGACTGTTCCCTACGAGCAGTACTTC.

The table lists this clone with a few counts. The V gene is TRBV5-4, the J gene TRBJ2-1, with 8 positions matching TRBD1. The CDR3 covers 15 residues. Germline lookup yields CDR1 SGHNT and CDR2 YYREEE (reference sequence). Trimming cost V 2 bases and J 1 base; bases outside gene matches: 2. In nucleotides, the CDR3 is TGTGCCAGCAGCTTTGACAGGGGATCCTACAATGAGCAGTTCTTC. The encoded protein is CASSFDRGSYNEQFF.

V and J are TRBV7-2 and TRBJ2-5; 7 bases map to TRBD2. V lost 2 bases, J lost 9 bases, and 15 bases stayed unmatched. The CDR3 is 16 amino acids. Germline V gene sequence: CDR1 SGHTA, CDR2 FQGNSA. In DNA form, the CDR3 reads TGTGCCAGCAGCTTACGGGGGGTCGGGATAAGAGTGGCCCAGTACTTC. Translation gives CASSLRGVGIRVAQYF.

This chain links TRBV9 with TRBJ2-3; D may be TRBD2 (6 bases). The V end was cut by 3 bases, the J end by 1 base, with 12 bases between. This CDR3 is 15 amino acids long. CDR1 is SGDLS, CDR2 YYNGEE, per germline. The CDR3 region has the DNA TGTGCCAGCAGCGGGTTAGCGGACCGCACAGATACGCAGTATTTT. Amino acid sequence: CASSGLADRTDTQYF.

The V and J genes are TRBV21-1 and TRBJ2-3; TRBD2, the D gene given by the table, was not confirmed from the DNA. TRBV21-1 is given as a pseudogene. The CDR3 totals 16 residues. For the CDR3, the DNA is TGTGCCAGCAGCACCGGGGGGGTTTCTCACGCAGATACGCAGTATTTT. This encodes CASSTGGVSHADTQYF.

The V gene is TRBV19, the J gene TRBJ2-5; 13 bases are a match to TRBD2. Germline CDR1 reads LNHDA; CDR2 reads SQIVND (reference sequence). V dropped 9 bases and J dropped 4; count of bases not matched to a gene: 8. CDR3 size: 15 residues. CDR3: CASRGTSGARETQYF. Here the CDR3 DNA reads TGTGCCAGCCGAGGGACTAGCGGGGCTCGAGAGACCCAGTACTTC. The whole variable domain, filled in from reference TRBV19 and TRBJ2-5, reads DGGITQSPKYLFRKEGQNVTLSCEQNLNHDAMYWYRQDPGQGLRLIYYSQIVNDFQKGDIAEGYSVSREKKESFPLTVTSAQKNPTAFYLCASRGTSGARETQYFGPGTRLLVL.

The gene calls are TRBV5-8 and TRBJ1-5, with 7 bases aligning to TRBD1. J gave up 2 bases and V 0 bases, and 8 bases lay outside the gene matches. CDR3 length: 17 residues. CDR1 and CDR2 from the germline V gene are SGHTS and YDEGEE. CDR3 sequence reads: CASSLGQGAGGNQPQHF. The CDR3 DNA sequence: TGTGCCAGCAGCTTGGGACAGGGCGCGGGGGGCAATCAGCCCCAGCATTTT.

This chain links TRBV18 with TRBJ2-7; D may be TRBD1 or TRBD2 (5 bases each). Germline V gives CDR1 KGHSH, CDR2 LQKENI. There are 13 residues in the CDR3. V gave up 3 bases and J gave up 4 bases, with 10 bases separating them. CDR3 protein: CASSPAREYEQYF. For the CDR3, the DNA is TGTGCCAGCTCACCGGCCAGGGAGTACGAGCAGTACTTC.

This clone appeared a single time. The chain carries TRBV2 and TRBJ2-1; a weak D match, TRBD2 (6 bases). V was clipped by 6 bases and J by 3 bases, with 18 bases between them. From germline, CDR1 is SNHLY and CDR2 FYNNEI. The CDR3 is 16 amino acids. Here the CDR3 DNA reads TGTGCCAGCAGGGTTAGGACGGGACTCTTCTACAATGAGCAGTTCTTC. Protein: CASRVRTGLFYNEQFF. The full variable domain, its missing parts supplied by reference TRBV2 and TRBJ2-1, is EPEVTQTPSHQVTQMGQEVILRCVPISNHLYFYWYRQILGQKVEFLVSFYNNEISEKSEIFDDQFSVERPDGSNFTLKIRSTKLEDSAMYFCASRVRTGLFYNEQFFGPGTRLTVL.

This clone has just one count. This sequence joins TRBV5-4 and TRBJ2-5; 12 nucleotides agree with TRBD2. Germline V gene sequence: CDR1 SGHNT, CDR2 YYREEE (reference sequence). The CDR3 has 17 residues. The V gene end was trimmed by 2 bases and the J gene end by 5 bases; junction bases not matched to a gene: 10. In DNA, the CDR3 is TGTGCCAGCAGCTTATCGACTAGCGGGGGCGCCGAGGAGACCCAGTACTTC. Its protein is CASSLSTSGGAEETQYF.

The V and J genes are TRBV19 and TRBJ2-7; 9 bases are a match to TRBD1. CDR1 and CDR2 from the germline V gene are LNHDA and SQIVND (reference sequence). V shed 4 bases, J shed 7 bases, and the junction held 8 bases outside the gene matches. This CDR3 has 14 residues. This CDR3 reads CASSKGQGGEEQYF. The CDR3 nucleotides read TGTGCCAGTAGTAAGGGACAGGGAGGCGAAGAGCAGTACTTC.

V is TRBV5-8 and J is TRBJ2-3, with D tentatively TRBD1 (5 bases). This CDR3 is built from 11 residues. Germline loops: CDR1 SGHTS, CDR2 YDEGEE. The V end was cut by 6 bases, the J end by 6 bases, with 8 bases between. The CDR3 DNA sequence: TGTGCCAGCAAGTACAGGGATACGCAGTATTTT. Its translation: CASKYRDTQYF.

The table lists this clone with a count of one. The genes are TRBV6-1 and TRBJ2-3; TRBD2 matches at 9 bases. Trimming removed 4 bases from V and 4 bases from J; junction bases left unmatched: 6. Per the germline V gene, CDR1 is MNHNS and CDR2 is SASEGT. The CDR3 is made up of 15 amino acids. In nucleotides, the CDR3 is TGTGCCAGCAGTGGGATAGCGGGGGTTGCAGATACGCAGTATTTT. Translated: CASSGIAGVADTQYF.

The chain employs TRBV20-1 and TRBJ1-2, with a possible D match to TRBD1 (6 bases). Looked up from germline, CDR1 is DFQATT and CDR2 is SNEGSKA (reference sequence). The CDR3 spans 11 residues. In nucleotides, the CDR3 is TGCAGCGCACCGGGACATTATGGCTACACCTTC. This sequence encodes CSAPGHYGYTF.

The genes are TRBV29-1 and TRBJ2-1; 7 nucleotides align to TRBD1. V gave up 4 bases and J gave up 6 bases; unmatched junction bases: 9. CDR1 and CDR2 (germline): SQVTM, ANQGSEA. The length of the CDR3 is 14 residues. In nucleotides, the CDR3 is TGCAGCGTTGGTAGGCCAGGGGGTACCAATGAGCAGTTCTTC. This codes for CSVGRPGGTNEQFF.

The V gene is TRBV2, the J gene TRBJ1-1, with TRBD1 matching 7 bases. Trimming removed 6 bases from V and 4 bases from J; junction bases left unmatched: 11. Looked up from germline, CDR1 is SNHLY and CDR2 is FYNNEI. CDR3 size: 15 residues. The CDR3 coding sequence is TGTGCCAGCAGGAGACAGGGTGGAACGGGCACTGAAGCTTTCTTT. Its protein is CASRRQGGTGTEAFF. The full variable domain, rest sourced from reference TRBV2 and TRBJ1-1, is EPEVTQTPSHQVTQMGQEVILRCVPISNHLYFYWYRQILGQKVEFLVSFYNNEISEKSEIFDDQFSVERPDGSNFTLKIRSTKLEDSAMYFCASRRQGGTGTEAFFGQGTRLTVV.

Here the CDR3 DNA reads TGTGCCAGCAGCTGGACAGGGATAGATACGCAGTATTTT. Its protein product is CASSWTGIDTQYF. This chain connects TRBV5-6 to TRBJ2-3, with TRBD1 matching over 8 bases. Unmatched junction bases numbered 2, after V lost 3 bases and J lost 5 bases. CDR1 is SGHDT and CDR2 is YYEEEE in the germline V gene. The CDR3 sequence is 13 residues long.

V and J are TRBV19 and TRBJ2-7; TRBD1 matches at 12 bases. Germline V gene data show CDR1 as LNHDA and CDR2 as SQIVND (reference sequence). The CDR3 consists of 16 residues. Trimming cost V 3 bases and J 3 bases; bases outside gene matches: 6. CDR3 in amino acids: CASSIKWDRGLYEQYF. DNA for the CDR3: TGTGCCAGTAGTATTAAGTGGGACAGGGGGCTCTACGAGCAGTACTTC.

The V call is TRBV23-1, the J call TRBJ1-3; the D is unclear. TRBV23-1 is given ORF status, its function remaining uncertain. The CDR3 has 16 residues. The ends were cut back, 4 bases at V and 0 bases at J, with 13 bases in the middle. The CDR3 is CASSPMRPHSGNTIYF. The CDR3 DNA is TGCGCCAGCAGTCCAATGCGGCCACACTCTGGAAACACCATATATTTT.

In its sample, this clone was seen a few times. This sequence joins TRBV2 and TRBJ1-5; possibly TRBD1 for D (5 bases). The CDR3 covers 15 residues. The germline gives CDR1 SNHLY, CDR2 FYNNEI. Trimming took off 5 bases at V and 4 bases at J, with 15 bases between the two ends. In DNA form, the CDR3 reads TGTGCCAGCAGTCCTGTCCAGGGAAAGAATCAGCCCCAGCATTTT. Translation gives CASSPVQGKNQPQHF.

The chain carries TRBV19 and TRBJ1-1; 9 bases align to TRBD1. V lost 5 bases, J lost 4 bases, and 5 bases stayed unmatched. Germline loops: CDR1 LNHDA, CDR2 SQIVND (reference sequence). The length of the CDR3 is 14 residues. The CDR3 DNA is TGTGCCAGTAGTGTTCGACAGGGGGGCACTGAAGCTTTCTTT. Translating gives CASSVRQGGTEAFF.

V gene TRBV10-2 combines with J gene TRBJ1-5, with a tentative D call TRBD1 (6 bases). The CDR3 consists of 14 residues. Germline V gene sequence: CDR1 WSHSY, CDR2 SAAADI. V was trimmed by 7 bases and J by 6 bases, leaving 16 bases between them. The CDR3 DNA follows: TGCGCCAGCACTGACAGGTACTTGGGTCAGCCCCAGCATTTT. Translated: CASTDRYLGQPQHF.

The V call is TRBV5-1, the J call TRBJ2-5; tentatively, D is TRBD2 (7 bases). V lost 0 bases and J lost 5, with 11 bases in between. CDR3 length equals 14 residues. CDR1 and CDR2 (germline): SGHRS, YFSETQ. CDR3 DNA: TGCGCCAGCAGCTTGGCTAGGGGGGGCGAGACCCAGTACTTC. Protein product: CASSLARGGETQYF.

This clone was observed a few times. The V and J genes are TRBV19 and TRBJ2-2, with TRBD1 as a possible D gene (6 bases). CDR3 length equals 15 residues. Trimming removed 10 bases from V and 0 bases from J, with 15 bases in between. CDR1 and CDR2 (germline): LNHDA, SQIVND (reference sequence). DNA of the CDR3: TGTGCCACCGAGACAGGCCCCACGAACACCGGGGAGCTGTTTTTT. Translation: CATETGPTNTGELFF.

This clone came up a few times. The V and J genes are TRBV6-1 and TRBJ1-1, with TRBD1 as a possible D gene (6 bases). This CDR3 has 13 amino acids. Per germline, CDR1 MNHNS and CDR2 SASEGT. V was pared by 6 bases and J by 1 base, with 9 bases between. The CDR3 DNA reads TGTGCCAGCAGGGACAGCAGGAACACTGAAGCTTTCTTT. Amino acid sequence: CASRDSRNTEAFF.

This clone was seen a single time. The gene calls are TRBV7-9 and TRBJ2-1; D may be TRBD2 (7 bases). Germline-derived CDR1 and CDR2 are SEHNR and FQNEAQ (reference sequence). The CDR3 runs to 15 residues. Trimming removed 0 bases from V and 6 bases from J, with 12 bases in between. CDR3 sequence (DNA): TGTGCCAGCAGCTTAGCGGGGGGGCCCGTCAATGAGCAGTTCTTC. Protein product: CASSLAGGPVNEQFF.

This sequence joins TRBV5-1 and TRBJ2-1; D is unresolved. Germline V lookup: CDR1 SGHRS, CDR2 YFSETQ. The CDR3 consists of 14 residues. The germline V and J ends were trimmed by 5 bases and 2 bases, with 11 bases remaining between them. The DNA of the CDR3 is TGCGCCAGCAGTAGGACGGAAGCCTACAATGAGCAGTTCTTC. Its translation is CASSRTEAYNEQFF.